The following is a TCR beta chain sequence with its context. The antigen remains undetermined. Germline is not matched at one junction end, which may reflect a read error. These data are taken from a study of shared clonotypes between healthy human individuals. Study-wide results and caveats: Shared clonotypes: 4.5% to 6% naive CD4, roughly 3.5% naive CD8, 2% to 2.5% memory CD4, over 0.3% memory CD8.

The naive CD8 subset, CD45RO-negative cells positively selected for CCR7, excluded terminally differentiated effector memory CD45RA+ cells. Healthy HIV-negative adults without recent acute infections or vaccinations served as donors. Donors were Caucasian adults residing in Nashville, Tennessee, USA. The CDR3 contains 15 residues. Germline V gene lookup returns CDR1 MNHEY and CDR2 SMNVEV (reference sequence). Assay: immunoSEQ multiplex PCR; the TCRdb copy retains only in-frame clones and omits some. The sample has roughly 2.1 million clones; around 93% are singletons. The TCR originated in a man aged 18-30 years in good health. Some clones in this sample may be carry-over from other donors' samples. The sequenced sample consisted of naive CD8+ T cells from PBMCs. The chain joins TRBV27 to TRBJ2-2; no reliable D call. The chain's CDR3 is CASSFLVRNPGELFF. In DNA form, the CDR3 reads TGTGCCAGCAGTTTTTTGGTTCGGAACCCCGGGGAGCTGTTTTTT.